This is a list of T cell receptor beta chains from one sample in a study of shared clonotypes between healthy human individuals. The method was immunoSEQ multiplex PCR; TCRdb's version includes in-frame clones alone and lacks a portion of them. This table has 490,000 or so clones, around 80% appearing once. Sequencing input: PBMCs. These receptors came from a woman in her thirties or forties in good health. Some clones in this sample may be carry-over from other donors' samples. Both conserved end residues are part of each CDR3.

16 TRBJ1-5 TRBV7-2 CASSLARGTGVQPQHF
19 TRBJ2-3 TRBV10-3 CAISESLAGGLVPTDTQYF
15 TRBJ2-1 TRBV18 CASSPLTSGDRGQFF
11 TRBJ2-1 TRBV11-3 CASSWGGEQFF
14 TRBJ2-2 TRBV5-5 CASSLELNTGELFF
15 TRBJ2-7 TRBV19 CASRLAGTNSYEQYF
15 TRBJ1-4 TRBV30 CAWRDRGRANEKLFF
17 TRBJ2-4 TRBV19 CASSSALPGAPKNIQYF
17 TRBJ2-5 TRBV4-1 CASSQGTSGIVQETQYF
16 TRBJ2-5 TRBV7-3 CASSSLAGGRQETQYF
14 TRBJ1-1 TRBV19 CASSIQGRGTEAFF
16 TRBJ2-2 TRBV14 CASSHRDSRNTGELFF
15 TRBJ1-3 TRBV5-1 CASSFNGQTGNTIYF
15 NA TRBV10-2 CASRTSGSPTYEQYF
13 TRBJ2-7 TRBV27 CASSLRQTYEQYF
12 TRBJ1-3 TRBV7-9 CASTLYLDTIYF
13 TRBJ1-2 TRBV28 CASSTGLNYGYTF
15 TRBJ2-2 TRBV5-1 CASSLLGTGTGELFF
13 TRBJ2-2 TRBV9 CASSVGGIGELFF
15 TRBJ2-7 TRBV19 CASSIGGAGSYEQYF
12 TRBJ2-1 TRBV7-9 CASRTQGSEQFF
13 TRBJ2-2 TRBV7-3 CASSSSSAGELFF
14 TRBJ1-1 TRBV18 CASSPGGGHTEAFF
15 TRBJ1-2 TRBV5-1 CASSLATGQGYGYTF
13 TRBJ2-7 TRBV10-3 CAIGGQGAGEQYF
14 TRBJ1-2 TRBV6-1 CASRRGQGPYGYTF
15 TRBJ2-5 TRBV5-1 CASSFTAGRLETQYF
13 TRBJ2-3 TRBV10-1 CASSRTLTDTQYF
18 TRBJ1-5 TRBV28 CASRTGTGSLRRNQPQHF
11 TRBJ2-6 TRBV30 CAWGALGPRAF
12 TRBJ2-7 TRBV7-9 CASSLEFGLWYF
15 TRBJ2-7 TRBV27 CASRNRPIRGYEQYF
13 TRBJ2-7 TRBV28 CASRRGTGLLQYF
14 TRBJ1-4 TRBV15 CATRDRGRAEKLFF
14 TRBJ2-1 TRBV28 CASSLWGPRNEQFF
11 TRBJ2-7 TRBV28 CASNGGYEQYF
14 TRBJ2-2 TRBV5-1 CASSQTVDTGELFF
13 TRBJ2-7 TRBV28 CASSFSGALGEYF
17 TRBJ2-7 TRBV10-3 CAISGGLAAALPYEQYF
14 TRBJ2-5 TRBV9 CASSVEGGKETQYF
14 TRBJ1-2 TRBV27 CASSLKGGAYGYTF
11 NA TRBV30 CAMDNSYEQYF
16 TRBJ2-3 TRBV27 CASSKTVAGRTDTQYF
13 TRBJ2-1 TRBV11-2 CASSLDLSGEQFF
13 TRBJ1-5 TRBV6-7 CATSDCSNQPQHF
15 TRBJ1-1 TRBV7-3 CASSLTAGGGTEAFF
15 TRBJ2-7 TRBV29-1 CSVAYGAGGGYEQYF
15 TRBJ2-5 TRBV9 CASSARSRARETQYF
15 TRBJ2-2 TRBV7-3 CASSPSGGNTGELFF
14 TRBJ1-2 TRBV2 CASSEVAGYYGYTF
14 TRBJ2-1 TRBV10-2 CASSEGGASPKCVF
14 TRBJ1-1 TRBV10-3 CASMRDATNTEAFF
16 TRBJ1-5 TRBV10-2 CASSEGFDRSNQPQHF
13 TRBJ2-1 TRBV5-1 CASSLNRYNEQFF
12 TRBJ1-4 TRBV6-5 CASSSRGEKLFF
13 TRBJ2-1 TRBV27 CASSVLRWTEQFF
15 TRBJ2-3 TRBV19 CASSVSSGPPDTQYF